This T cell receptor (beta chain) originates from a study of T cell responses to AZD1222 COVID-19 vaccine. Regarding the study as a whole: Clonal diversity was possibly underestimated; the donors were predominantly white British and more often female. It was only six AZD1222 recipients who were seropositive at baseline. Repertoires were sampled only after the peak T cell response.

With respect to this clone: The antigen is unknown.

The protocol was immunoSEQ multiplex PCR, while the TCRdb copy is restricted to in-frame clones and leaves out a portion. The sample lists over 70,000 clones, over 65% occurring once. The V gene's germline CDR1 is SGHRS and CDR2 YFSETQ. V was pared by 0 bases and J by 0 bases, with 13 bases between. This CDR3 comprises 17 residues. The sample consisted of peripheral blood, taken 28 days after the second dose of the MenACWY control vaccine. The receptor was isolated from an adult who received the MenACWY meningococcal vaccine as a control. The chain has TRBV5-1 and TRBJ2-1, with no clear D. The CDR3 protein is CASSLAPRSSSYNEQFF. The CDR3, as DNA: TGCGCCAGCAGCTTGGCCCCCCGCTCTAGCTCCTACAATGAGCAGTTCTTC.